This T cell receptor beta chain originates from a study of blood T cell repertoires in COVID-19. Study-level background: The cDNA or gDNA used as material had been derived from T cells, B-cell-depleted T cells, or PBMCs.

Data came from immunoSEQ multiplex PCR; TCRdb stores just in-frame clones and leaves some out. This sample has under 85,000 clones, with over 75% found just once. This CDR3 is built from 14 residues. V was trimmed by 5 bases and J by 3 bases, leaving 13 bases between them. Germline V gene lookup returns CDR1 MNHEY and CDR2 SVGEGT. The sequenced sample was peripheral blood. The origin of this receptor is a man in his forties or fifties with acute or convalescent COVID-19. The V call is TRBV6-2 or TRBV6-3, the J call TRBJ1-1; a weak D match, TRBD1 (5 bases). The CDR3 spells CASSLGPADTEAFF. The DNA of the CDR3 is TGTGCCAGCAGTCTGGGGCCGGCGGACACTGAAGCTTTCTTT.